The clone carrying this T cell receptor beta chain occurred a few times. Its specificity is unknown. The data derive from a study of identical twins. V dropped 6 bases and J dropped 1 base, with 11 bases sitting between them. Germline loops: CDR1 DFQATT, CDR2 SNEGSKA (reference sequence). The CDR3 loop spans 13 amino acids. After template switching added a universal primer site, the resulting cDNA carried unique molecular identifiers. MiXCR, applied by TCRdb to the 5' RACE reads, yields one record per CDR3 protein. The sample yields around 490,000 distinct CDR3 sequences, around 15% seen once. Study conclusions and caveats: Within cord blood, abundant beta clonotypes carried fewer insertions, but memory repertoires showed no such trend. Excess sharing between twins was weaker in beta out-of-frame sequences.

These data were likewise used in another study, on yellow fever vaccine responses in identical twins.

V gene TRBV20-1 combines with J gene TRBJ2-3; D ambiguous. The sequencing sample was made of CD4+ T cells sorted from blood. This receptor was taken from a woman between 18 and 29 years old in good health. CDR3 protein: CSAPGLRTDTQYF. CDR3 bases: TGCAGTGCCCCCGGCCTGCGCACAGATACGCAGTATTTT.